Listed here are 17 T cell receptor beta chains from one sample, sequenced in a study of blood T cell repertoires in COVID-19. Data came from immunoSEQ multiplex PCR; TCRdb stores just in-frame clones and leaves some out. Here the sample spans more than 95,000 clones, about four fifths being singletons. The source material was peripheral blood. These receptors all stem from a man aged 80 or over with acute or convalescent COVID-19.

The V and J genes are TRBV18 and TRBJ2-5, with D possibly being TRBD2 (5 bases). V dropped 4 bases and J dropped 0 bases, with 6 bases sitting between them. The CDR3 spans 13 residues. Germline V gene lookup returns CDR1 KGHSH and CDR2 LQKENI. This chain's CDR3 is CASSRGYQETQYF. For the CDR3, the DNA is TGTGCCAGCTCACGCGGGTACCAAGAGACCCAGTACTTC. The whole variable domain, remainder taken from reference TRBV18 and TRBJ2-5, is NAGVMQNPRHLVRRRGQEARLRCSPMKGHSHVYWYRQLPEEGLKFMVYLQKENIIDESGMPKERFSAEFPKEGPSILRIQQVVRGDSAAYFCASSRGYQETQYFGPGTRLLVL.

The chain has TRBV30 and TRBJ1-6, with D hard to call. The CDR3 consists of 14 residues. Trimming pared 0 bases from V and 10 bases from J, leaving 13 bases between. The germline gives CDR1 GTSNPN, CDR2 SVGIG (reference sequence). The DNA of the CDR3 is TGTGCCTGGAGTGTGGAGGGCGCAGGATCACCCCTCCACTTT. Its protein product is CAWSVEGAGSPLHF. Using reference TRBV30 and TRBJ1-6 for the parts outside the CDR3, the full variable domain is SQTIHQWPATLVQPVGSPLSLECTVEGTSNPNLYWYRQAAGRGLQLLFYSVGIGQISSEVPQNLSASRPQDRQFILSSKKLLLSDSGFYLCAWSVEGAGSPLHFGNGTRLTVT.

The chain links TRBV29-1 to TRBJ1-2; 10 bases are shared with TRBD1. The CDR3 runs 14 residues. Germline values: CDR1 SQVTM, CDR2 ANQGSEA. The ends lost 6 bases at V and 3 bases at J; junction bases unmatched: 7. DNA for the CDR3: TGCAGCGTAGCCGGGACAGGGGTTGACTATGGCTACACCTTC. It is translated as CSVAGTGVDYGYTF.

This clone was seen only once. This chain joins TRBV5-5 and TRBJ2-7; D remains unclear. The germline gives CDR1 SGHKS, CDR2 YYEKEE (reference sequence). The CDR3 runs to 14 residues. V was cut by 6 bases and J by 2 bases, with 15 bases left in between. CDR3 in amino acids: CASIAGSHAYEQYF. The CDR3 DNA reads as TGTGCCAGCATCGCCGGGTCTCACGCCTACGAGCAGTACTTC.

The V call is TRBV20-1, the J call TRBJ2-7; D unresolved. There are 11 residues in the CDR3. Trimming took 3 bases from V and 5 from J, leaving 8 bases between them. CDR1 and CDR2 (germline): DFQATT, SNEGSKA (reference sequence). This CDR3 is CSARETDEQYF. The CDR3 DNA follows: TGCAGTGCTAGGGAAACAGACGAGCAGTACTTC.

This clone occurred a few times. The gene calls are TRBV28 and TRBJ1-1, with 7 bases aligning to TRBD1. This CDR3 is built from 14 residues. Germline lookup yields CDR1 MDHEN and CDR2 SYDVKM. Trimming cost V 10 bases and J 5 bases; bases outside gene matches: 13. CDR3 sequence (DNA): TGTGCCACCCACGAAGGGGGCGATTATACTGAAGCTTTCTTT. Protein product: CATHEGGDYTEAFF. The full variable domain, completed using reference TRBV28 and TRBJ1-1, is DVKVTQSSRYLVKRTGEKVFLECVQDMDHENMFWYRQDPGLGLRLIYFSYDVKMKEKGDIPEGYSVSREKKERFSLILESASTNQTSMYLCATHEGGDYTEAFFGQGTRLTVV.

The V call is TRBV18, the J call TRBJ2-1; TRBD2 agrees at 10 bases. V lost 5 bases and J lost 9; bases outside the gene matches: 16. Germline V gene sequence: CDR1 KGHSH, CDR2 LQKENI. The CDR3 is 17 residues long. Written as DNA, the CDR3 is TGTGCCAGCTCAAACCGACCCTCTAGCGGGAGTTACGCTGAGCAGTTCTTC. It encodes CASSNRPSSGSYAEQFF.

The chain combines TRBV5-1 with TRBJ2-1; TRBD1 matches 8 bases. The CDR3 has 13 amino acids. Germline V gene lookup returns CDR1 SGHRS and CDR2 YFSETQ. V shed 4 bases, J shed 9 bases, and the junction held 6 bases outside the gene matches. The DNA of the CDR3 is TGCGCCAGCAGCCATGGACAGGGAGGTGAGCAGTTCTTC. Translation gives CASSHGQGGEQFF.

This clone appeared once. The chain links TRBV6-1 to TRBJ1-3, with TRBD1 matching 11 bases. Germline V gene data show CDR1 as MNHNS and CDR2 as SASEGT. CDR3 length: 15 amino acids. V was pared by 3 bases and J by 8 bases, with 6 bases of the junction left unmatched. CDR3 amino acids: CASSEDRGPTYTIYF. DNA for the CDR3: TGTGCCAGCAGTGAGGACAGGGGGCCGACGTACACCATATATTTT.

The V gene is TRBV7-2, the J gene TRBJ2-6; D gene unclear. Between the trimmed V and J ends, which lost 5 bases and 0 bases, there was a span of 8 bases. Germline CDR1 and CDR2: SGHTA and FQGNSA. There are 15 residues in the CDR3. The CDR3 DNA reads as TGTGCCAGCAGCGAGGCCGTCTCTGGGGCCAACGTCCTGACTTTC. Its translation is CASSEAVSGANVLTF.

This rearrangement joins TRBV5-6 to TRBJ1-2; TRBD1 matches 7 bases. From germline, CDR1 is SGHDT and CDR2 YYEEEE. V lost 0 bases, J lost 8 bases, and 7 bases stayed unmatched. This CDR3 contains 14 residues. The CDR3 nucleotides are TGTGCCAGCAGCTTGGAGGGGGCGCTGTACGGCTACACCTTC. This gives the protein CASSLEGALYGYTF. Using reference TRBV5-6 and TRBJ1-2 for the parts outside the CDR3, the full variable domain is DAGVTQSPTHLIKTRGQQVTLRCSPKSGHDTVSWYQQALGQGPQFIFQYYEEEERQRGNFPDRFSGHQFPNYSSELNVNALLLGDSALYLCASSLEGALYGYTFGSGTRLTVV.

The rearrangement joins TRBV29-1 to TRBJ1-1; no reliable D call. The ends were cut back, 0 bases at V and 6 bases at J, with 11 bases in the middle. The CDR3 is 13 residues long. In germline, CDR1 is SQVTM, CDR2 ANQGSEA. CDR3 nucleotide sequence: TGCAGCGTTGAAGAGGGGAGGAAAGCTGAAGCTTTCTTT. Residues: CSVEEGRKAEAFF.

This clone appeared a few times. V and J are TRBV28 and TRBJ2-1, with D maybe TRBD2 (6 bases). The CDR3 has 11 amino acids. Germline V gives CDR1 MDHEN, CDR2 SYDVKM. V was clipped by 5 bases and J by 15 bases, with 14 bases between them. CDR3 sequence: CASSQLAGRFF. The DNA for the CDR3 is TGTGCCAGCAGTCAACTAGCAGGCCGGTTCTTC.

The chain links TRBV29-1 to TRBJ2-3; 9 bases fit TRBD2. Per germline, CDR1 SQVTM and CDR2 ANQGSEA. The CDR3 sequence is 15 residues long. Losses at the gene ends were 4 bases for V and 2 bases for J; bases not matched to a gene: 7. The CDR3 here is CSVVSAGGTTDTQYF. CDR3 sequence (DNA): TGCAGCGTTGTGTCGGCGGGAGGGACCACAGATACGCAGTATTTT.

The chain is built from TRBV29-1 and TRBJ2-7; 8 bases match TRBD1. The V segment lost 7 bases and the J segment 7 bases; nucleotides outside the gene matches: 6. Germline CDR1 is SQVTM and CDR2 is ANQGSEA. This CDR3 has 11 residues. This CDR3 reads CSAEDRVEQYF. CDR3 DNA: TGCAGCGCCGAGGACAGGGTAGAGCAGTACTTC.

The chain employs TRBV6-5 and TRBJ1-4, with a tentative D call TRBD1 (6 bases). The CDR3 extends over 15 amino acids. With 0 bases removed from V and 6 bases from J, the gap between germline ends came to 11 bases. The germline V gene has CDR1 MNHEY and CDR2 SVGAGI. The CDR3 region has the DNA TGTGCCAGCAGTTACTCGAGGGGGGGTTATGAAAAACTGTTTTTT. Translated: CASSYSRGGYEKLFF.

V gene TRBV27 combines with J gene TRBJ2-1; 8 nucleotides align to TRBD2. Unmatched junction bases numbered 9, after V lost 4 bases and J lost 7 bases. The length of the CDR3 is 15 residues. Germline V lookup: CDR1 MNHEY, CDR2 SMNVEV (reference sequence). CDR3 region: CASSSTSGLTNEQFF. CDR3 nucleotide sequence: TGTGCCAGCAGTTCTACTAGCGGCCTTACGAATGAGCAGTTCTTC.